This TCR beta chain originates from a study of blood T cell repertoires in COVID-19. Study overall: Both acute and convalescent COVID-19 samples were obtained from the United States, Italy and Spain. T cells, B-cell-depleted T cells, or PBMCs provided the cDNA or gDNA that served as material.

Only one count was recorded for this clone. Original methodology: Reference gene primer amplification in the assay estimated nucleated cell counts. Sequencing used immunoSEQ multiplex PCR; TCRdb keeps in-frame clones, though not all of them. V and J calls and clone size come straight from that table; D and trimming were deduced from the DNA. The sample contains about 130,000 clones, about 80% of which appear only once. Germline CDR1 and CDR2: SGHAT and FQNNGV. The CDR3 length is 15 residues. V lost 7 bases to trimming and J lost 4 bases; unmatched junction nucleotides: 7. The TCR was taken from a human donor in a cohort sampled during active COVID-19. The material sequenced was peripheral blood. V and J are TRBV11-2 and TRBJ2-5, with 12 bases identical to TRBD2. Here the CDR3 reads CASTKLAGGSETQYF. The CDR3 DNA is TGTGCCAGCACCAAACTAGCGGGGGGTTCAGAGACCCAGTACTTC.